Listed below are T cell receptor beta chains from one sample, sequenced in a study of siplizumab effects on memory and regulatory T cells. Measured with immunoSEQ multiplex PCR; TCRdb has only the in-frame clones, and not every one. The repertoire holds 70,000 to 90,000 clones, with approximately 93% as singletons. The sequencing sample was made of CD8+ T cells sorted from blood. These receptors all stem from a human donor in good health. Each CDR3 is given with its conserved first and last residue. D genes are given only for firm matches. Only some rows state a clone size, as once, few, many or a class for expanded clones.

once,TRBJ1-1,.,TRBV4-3,CASSLIAGNTEAFF,TGCGCCAGCAGCCTCATAGCCGGGAACACTGAAGCTTTCTTT
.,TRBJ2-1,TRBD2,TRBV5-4,CASSFELRLAGQYEQFF,TGTGCCAGCAGCTTTGAGTTGCGTCTAGCGGGGCAGTATGAGCAGTTCTTC
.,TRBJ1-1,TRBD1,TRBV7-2,CASSEITGDTEAFF,TGTGCCAGCAGCGAAATCACAGGGGACACTGAAGCTTTCTTT
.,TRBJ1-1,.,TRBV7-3,CASSPSPGTLSATEAFF,TGTGCCAGCAGCCCCTCCCCCGGGACCCTTTCTGCCACTGAAGCTTTCTTT
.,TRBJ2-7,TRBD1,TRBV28,CASNLDRGYEQYF,TGTGCCAGCAATTTGGACAGGGGGTACGAGCAGTACTTC
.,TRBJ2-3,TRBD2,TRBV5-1,CASSLALAGGTDTQYF,TGCGCCAGCAGCCTCGCTCTAGCGGGGGGCACAGATACGCAGTATTTT
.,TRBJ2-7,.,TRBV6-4,CASSGPGGIPNEQYF,TGTGCCAGCAGCGGTCCCGGGGGAATACCTAACGAGCAGTACTTC
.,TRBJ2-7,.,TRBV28,CASSFRDSPYEQYF,TGTGCCAGCAGTTTTCGCGACAGCCCCTACGAGCAGTACTTC
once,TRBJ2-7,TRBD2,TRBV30,CAWSVRSGLAGNEQYF,TGTGCCTGGAGTGTACGCTCCGGACTAGCGGGAAACGAGCAGTACTTC
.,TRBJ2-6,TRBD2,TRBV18,CASSPWGGNSGANVLTF,TGTGCCAGCTCACCATGGGGAGGGAACTCTGGGGCCAACGTCCTGACTTTC
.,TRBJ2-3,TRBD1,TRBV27,CASRRTGSTDTQYF,TGTGCCAGCAGACGGACAGGGAGCACAGATACGCAGTATTTT
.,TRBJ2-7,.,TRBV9,CASSVAVGPYEQYF,TGTGCCAGCAGCGTAGCGGTTGGTCCCTACGAGCAGTACTTC
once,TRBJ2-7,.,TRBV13,CASSGFDYEQYF,TGTGCCAGCAGCGGATTTGACTACGAGCAGTACTTC
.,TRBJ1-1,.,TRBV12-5,CASGLGQGQNTEAFF,TGTGCTAGTGGTTTGGGTCAGGGTCAGAACACTGAAGCTTTCTTT
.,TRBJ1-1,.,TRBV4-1,CASSQEGVRTEAFF,TGCGCCAGCAGCCAAGAGGGGGTCCGCACTGAAGCTTTCTTT
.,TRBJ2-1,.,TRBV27,CASSGGTAYNEQFF,TGTGCCAGCAGTGGGGGGACAGCGTACAATGAGCAGTTCTTC
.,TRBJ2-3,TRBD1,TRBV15,CATSREPATGVTDTQYF,TGTGCCACCAGCAGAGAGCCGGCGACAGGGGTTACAGATACGCAGTATTTT
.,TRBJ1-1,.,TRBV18,CASSPPTNTEAFF,TGTGCCAGCTCACCACCCACGAACACTGAAGCTTTCTTT
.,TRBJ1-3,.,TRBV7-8,CASSLVVAGNTIYF,TGTGCCAGCAGCTTAGTTGTGGCTGGAAACACCATATATTTT
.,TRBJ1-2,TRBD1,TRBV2,CASTRTGDFYGYTF,TGTGCCAGCACCCGGACAGGGGATTTCTATGGCTACACCTTC
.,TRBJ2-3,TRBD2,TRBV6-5,CASSFASGGSDTQYF,TGTGCCAGCAGTTTCGCTAGCGGGGGATCAGATACGCAGTATTTT
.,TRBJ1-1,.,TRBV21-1,CASSSIRVGNTEAFF,TGTGCCAGCAGCTCCATCCGGGTAGGGAACACTGAAGCTTTCTTT
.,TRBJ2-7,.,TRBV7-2,CASSQGLLGAYEQYF,TGTGCCAGCAGCCAAGGACTGCTCGGCGCCTACGAGCAGTACTTC
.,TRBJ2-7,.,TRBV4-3,CASSLNAGTVYEQYF,TGCGCCAGCAGCCTAAACGCCGGGACGGTCTACGAGCAGTACTTC
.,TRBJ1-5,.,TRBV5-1,CATPWGRGDGPQQGDGPQHF,TGCGCCACCCCTTGGGGGAGGGGAGATGGTCCCCAGCAGGGAGATGGTCCCCAGCATTTT
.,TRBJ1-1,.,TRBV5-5,CASSLMGAEAFF,TGTGCCAGCAGCTTGATGGGGGCTGAAGCTTTCTTT
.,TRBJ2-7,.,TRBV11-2,CASTGVSSYEQYF,TGTGCCAGCACGGGGGTAAGCTCCTACGAGCAGTACTTC
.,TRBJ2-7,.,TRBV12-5,CASGLVPSVRTSPTYEQYF,TGTGCTAGTGGTTTGGTACCTTCGGTGCGGACATCCCCTACCTACGAGCAGTACTTC
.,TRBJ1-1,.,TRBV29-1,CSVGGTDGGAFF,TGCAGCGTTGGAGGGACCGACGGGGGAGCTTTCTTT
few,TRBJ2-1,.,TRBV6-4,CASSDSTSGAQEQFF,TGTGCCAGCAGTGACTCTACCTCAGGGGCCCAAGAGCAGTTCTTC
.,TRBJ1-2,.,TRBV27,CASSFTADTYGYTF,TGTGCCAGCAGTTTTACGGCAGACACCTATGGCTACACCTTC
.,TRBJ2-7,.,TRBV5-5,CASSYLDITYEQYF,TGTGCCAGCAGTTACCTTGACATAACCTACGAGCAGTACTTC
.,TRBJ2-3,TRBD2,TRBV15,CATSSVLAGGTDTQYF,TGTGCCACCAGCAGCGTGTTGGCGGGGGGCACAGATACGCAGTATTTT
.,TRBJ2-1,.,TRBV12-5,CASGLAGTYNEQFF,TGTGCTAGTGGTTTGGCGGGGACATACAATGAGCAGTTCTTC
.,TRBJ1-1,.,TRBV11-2,CASSLHRVNTEAFF,TGTGCCAGCAGCTTGCACAGAGTGAACACTGAAGCTTTCTTT
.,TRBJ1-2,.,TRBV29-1,CSVEVWPGETPMDGYTF,TGCAGCGTTGAAGTGTGGCCAGGGGAAACCCCTATGGATGGCTACACCTTC
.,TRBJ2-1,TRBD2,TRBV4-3,CASSQDLLAGLGQFF,TGCGCCAGCAGCCAAGATTTGCTAGCGGGGTTAGGGCAGTTCTTC
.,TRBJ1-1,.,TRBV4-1,CASSSTQGMNTEAFF,TGCGCCAGCAGTTCTACCCAGGGCATGAACACTGAAGCTTTCTTT
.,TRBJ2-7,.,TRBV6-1,CASSEYRGASYEQYF,TGTGCCAGCAGTGAATATCGGGGGGCCTCCTACGAGCAGTACTTC
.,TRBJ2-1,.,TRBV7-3,CASSLTPGGANEQFF,TGTGCCAGCAGCTTAACCCCGGGTGGGGCGAATGAGCAGTTCTTC
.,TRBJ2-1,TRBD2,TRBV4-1,CASSQDGAGGYNEQFF,TGCGCCAGCAGCCAAGATGGAGCGGGGGGCTACAATGAGCAGTTCTTC
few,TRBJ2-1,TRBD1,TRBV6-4,CASSEGDSLYNEQFF,TGTGCCAGCAGTGAGGGGGACAGCCTCTACAATGAGCAGTTCTTC
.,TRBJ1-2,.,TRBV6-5,CASSEGTPKRGYTF,TGTGCCAGCAGTGAAGGGACACCAAAGCGGGGCTACACCTTC
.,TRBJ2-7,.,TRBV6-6,CASEEGGDYEQYF,TGTGCCAGCGAGGAGGGTGGGGACTACGAGCAGTACTTC
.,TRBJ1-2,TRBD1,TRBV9,CASSVTRDRENYGYTF,TGTGCCAGCAGCGTGACCCGGGACAGAGAAAACTATGGCTACACCTTC
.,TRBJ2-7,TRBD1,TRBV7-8,CASSLTGGWGEQYF,TGTGCCAGCAGCTTAACAGGGGGCTGGGGGGAGCAGTACTTC
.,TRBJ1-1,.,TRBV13,CASSFQGQNTEAFF,TGTGCCAGCAGCTTTCAGGGCCAGAACACTGAAGCTTTCTTT
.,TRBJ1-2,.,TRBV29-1,CSVGEGPPYGYTF,TGCAGCGTTGGGGAGGGGCCCCCCTATGGCTACACCTTC
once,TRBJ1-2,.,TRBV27,CASSLTSTGLDYGYTF,TGTGCCAGCAGTTTAACATCAACGGGGCTCGACTATGGCTACACCTTC
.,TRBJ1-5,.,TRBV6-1,CASSELGVGDSQPQHF,TGTGCCAGCAGTGAACTAGGGGTGGGCGACAGTCAGCCCCAGCATTTT
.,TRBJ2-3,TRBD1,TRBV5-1,CASSPWTGQDTQYF,TGCGCCAGCAGCCCCTGGACAGGGCAAGATACGCAGTATTTT